This entry lists 15 T cell receptor beta chains sequenced from one sample in a study of blood T cell repertoires in COVID-19. The table came from immunoSEQ multiplex PCR; TCRdb's copy has only in-frame clones and leaves some out. There are some 300,000 clones in the sample; around 92% occur only once, and almost 9.5% lies in the top ten. The sequencing sample was made of PBMCs or T cells enriched from blood (not recorded which). These TCRs come from a woman aged 25 to 39 who had recovered from COVID-19.

The chain recombines TRBV28 with TRBJ2-1, with 16 bases identical to TRBD2. V lost 4 bases and J lost 6; bases outside the gene matches: 6. From germline, CDR1 is MDHEN and CDR2 SYDVKM. There are 17 residues in the CDR3. This chain's CDR3 is CASSSGTSGRAVNEQFF. The DNA of the CDR3 is TGTGCCAGCAGTTCCGGGACTAGCGGGAGGGCAGTCAATGAGCAGTTCTTC. The full variable domain, its missing parts supplied by reference TRBV28 and TRBJ2-1, is DVKVTQSSRYLVKRTGEKVFLECVQDMDHENMFWYRQDPGLGLRLIYFSYDVKMKEKGDIPEGYSVSREKKERFSLILESASTNQTSMYLCASSSGTSGRAVNEQFFGPGTRLTVL.

The chain uses TRBV29-1 and TRBJ1-2; D remains unclear. The CDR3 contains 11 residues. Germline CDR1 and CDR2: SQVTM and ANQGSEA. V was shortened by 5 bases and J by 5 bases, with 9 bases between the two germline ends. CDR3 amino acids: CSVPSSYGYTF. CDR3 nucleotides: TGCAGCGTTCCGAGCTCTTATGGCTACACCTTC.

The chain links TRBV6-2 or TRBV6-3 to TRBJ2-3, with D possibly matching TRBD2 (5 bases). The CDR3 is 15 amino acids. Germline V CDR1 and CDR2: MNHEY, SVGEGT. The V end was cut by 2 bases, the J end by 3 bases, with 12 bases between. The CDR3 DNA sequence: TGTGCCAGCAGTTACGGTGGGAGCCTTACAGATACGCAGTATTTT. Its translation: CASSYGGSLTDTQYF.

The chain has TRBV15 and TRBJ2-3; 11 positions match TRBD1. From germline, CDR1 is LNHNV and CDR2 YYDKDF (reference sequence). This CDR3 has 14 amino acids. The V and J ends lost 10 bases and 4 bases, in that order; junction bases with no gene match: 7. The CDR3 nucleotides read TGTGCCATAGGACAGGGGGCGCTCTCAGATACGCAGTATTTT. Translated, it gives CAIGQGALSDTQYF.

The chain carries TRBV7-6 and TRBJ2-1; TRBD2 matches at 10 bases. This CDR3 has 15 residues. In germline, CDR1 is SGHVS, CDR2 FNYEAQ. With 8 bases clipped from V and 4 bases from J, the junction kept 8 bases outside the gene matches. The CDR3 nucleotides are TGTGCCAGCGGAACCGGGACTAGCGATTACAATGAGCAGTTCTTC. It is translated as CASGTGTSDYNEQFF.

The chain employs TRBV29-1 and TRBJ2-1; TRBD2 aligns across 12 bases. With V trimmed by 2 bases and J by 2 bases, 1 base remained unmatched. The CDR3 contains 15 residues. Germline V gene lookup returns CDR1 SQVTM and CDR2 ANQGSEA. The chain's CDR3 is CSVELAGGTYNEQFF. CDR3 bases: TGCAGCGTTGAACTAGCGGGGGGGACCTACAATGAGCAGTTCTTC.

This clone has just a few counts. The V and J genes are TRBV3-1 (or the pseudogene TRBV3-2) and TRBJ1-2, with D perhaps matching TRBD1 (6 bases). The germline V gene encodes CDR1 LGHDT and CDR2 YNNKEL (reference sequence). The CDR3 runs 14 residues. Between the trimmed V and J ends, which lost 0 bases and 8 bases, there was a span of 13 bases. The CDR3 DNA follows: TGTGCCAGCAGCCAAGACCCACAGGGCAGAGGCTACACCTTC. Amino acid sequence: CASSQDPQGRGYTF.

The V and J genes are TRBV23-1 and TRBJ2-1; D perhaps matches TRBD2 (6 bases). Being an ORF, TRBV23-1 has a function that is uncertain. Trimming cost V 3 bases and J 9 bases, with 21 bases left between them. The length of the CDR3 is 16 residues. The DNA for the CDR3 is TGCGCCAGCAGTCAGGCTCGGACATCCCTGGGGGGTGAGCAGTTCTTC. This sequence encodes CASSQARTSLGGEQFF.

This chain joins TRBV18 and TRBJ2-7; 8 bases fit TRBD1. V shed 5 bases and J 6 bases; nucleotides not matched to a gene: 3. Germline lookup yields CDR1 KGHSH and CDR2 LQKENI. This CDR3 has 12 residues. The CDR3 DNA sequence: TGTGCCAGCTCATCAGGACAGGGCGAGCAGTACTTC. It translates to CASSSGQGEQYF.

CDR3 sequence (DNA): TGCGCCAGCAGCCAGTCTATCACTAGCTCCTACAATGAGCAGTTCTTC. This gives the protein CASSQSITSSYNEQFF. V is TRBV5-1 and J is TRBJ2-1; possibly TRBD2 for D (5 bases). Germline V lookup: CDR1 SGHRS, CDR2 YFSETQ. The V end lost 4 bases, the J end lost 0 bases, and 14 bases lay between the germline ends. The length of the CDR3 is 16 residues.

The chain joins TRBV6-5 to TRBJ1-2; D unresolved. CDR3 size: 16 residues. V lost 0 bases and J 2 bases, leaving 13 bases between the germline ends. Germline CDR1 reads MNHEY; CDR2 reads SVGAGI. CDR3 DNA sequence: TGTGCCAGCAGTTACTCTCCTGGAGGGCCAAACTATGGCTACACCTTC. Protein: CASSYSPGGPNYGYTF.

The chain recombines TRBV7-2 with TRBJ1-1; D gene ambiguous. Germline lookup yields CDR1 SGHTA and CDR2 FQGNSA. V shed 4 bases and J shed 0 bases, with 6 bases lying between them. This CDR3 comprises 13 residues. CDR3 region: CASSYQMNTEAFF. DNA for the CDR3: TGTGCCAGCAGCTATCAGATGAACACTGAAGCTTTCTTT.

The V gene is TRBV6-2 or TRBV6-3, the J gene TRBJ2-7; D possibly corresponds to TRBD2 (5 bases). CDR1 is MNHEY and CDR2 is SVGEGT in the germline V gene. This CDR3 spans 14 amino acids. V was cut by 0 bases and J by 6 bases, with 12 bases left in between. This CDR3 reads CASSYSLGESEQYF. The CDR3 DNA sequence: TGTGCCAGCAGTTACTCCCTGGGAGAGAGCGAGCAGTACTTC.

This rearrangement joins TRBV15 to TRBJ2-1; a weak D match, TRBD2 (5 bases). The CDR3 is made up of 17 amino acids. Germline V gene data show CDR1 as LNHNV and CDR2 as YYDKDF (reference sequence). Trimming left V 1 base short and J 4 bases short, with 17 bases between. CDR3 amino acids: CATSRAGGTGIYNEQFF. CDR3 DNA: TGTGCCACCAGCAGAGCGGGTGGTACGGGAATATACAATGAGCAGTTCTTC.

V usage is TRBV6-4 and J usage is TRBJ2-1; the D gene is possibly TRBD1 (6 bases). This CDR3 is built from 15 residues. Germline V lookup: CDR1 MRHNA, CDR2 SNTAGT. The V gene lost 7 bases and the J gene lost 4 bases, with 17 bases spanning the gap. CDR3 region: CASKITDRPYNEQFF. Written as DNA, the CDR3 is TGTGCCAGCAAGATAACGGACAGACCGTACAATGAGCAGTTCTTC.